Listed here is a single TCR beta chain. The target antigen is unknown. The sample belongs to a study of OX40 agonist ivuxolimab in advanced cancers. Prior autoimmune disease or systemic immunosuppression barred patients. V gave up 7 bases and J gave up 0 bases, with 10 bases separating them. This CDR3 comprises 14 residues. Germline CDR1 and CDR2: MNHNY and SVGAGI (reference sequence). Study results and limitations: Clonal expansion in partial responders at 0.1-3.0 mg/kg ranked among the lowest. Also showing low normalized T-cell clonal expansion were some of the nonresponders. Not determined was the antigen specificity of the expanded peripheral T cells.

The assay was immunoSEQ multiplex PCR, and TCRdb's table has in-frame clones only and misses some. The sample lists 60,000 or so clones, 75% to 90% occurring once. The sequence was obtained from an adult with an advanced solid tumor such as melanoma, head and neck, liver or kidney cancer. The sample in question was CD4+ or CD8+ T cells sorted from blood, obtained in a trial of the OX40 agonist ivuxolimab. The gene calls are TRBV6-6 and TRBJ2-1, with D perhaps TRBD2 (6 bases). CDR3 region: CASMDGSSYNEQFF. The CDR3, as DNA: TGTGCCAGCATGGACGGGAGCTCCTACAATGAGCAGTTCTTC.